Shown below are 5 T cell receptor beta chains from a single sample sequenced in a study of blood T cell repertoires in COVID-19. Sequencing used immunoSEQ multiplex PCR; TCRdb keeps in-frame clones, though not all of them. The sample has about 84,000 clones; over 65% are singletons. The sequenced sample was peripheral blood. The receptors here all came from a man aged 50 to 59 with active or convalescent COVID-19.

The gene calls are TRBV5-1 and TRBJ1-2; TRBD1 matches at 9 bases. Trimming took 0 bases from V and 6 from J; bases not matched to a gene: 6. Germline lookup yields CDR1 SGHRS and CDR2 YFSETQ. This CDR3 region has 15 residues. Here the CDR3 reads CASSLGDRERDGYTF. The CDR3 nucleotides read TGCGCCAGCAGCTTGGGGGACAGGGAGAGGGATGGCTACACCTTC.

V and J are TRBV4-1 and TRBJ2-6, with 7 bases matching TRBD1. The CDR3 runs to 15 residues. V lost 4 bases, J lost 4 bases, and 4 bases stayed unmatched. Germline V gene lookup returns CDR1 MGHRA and CDR2 YSYEKL. The CDR3 bases are TGCGCCAGCAGCCCCACAGGGGCGGGGGCCAACGTCCTGACTTTC. It specifies CASSPTGAGANVLTF.

V gene TRBV6-5 combines with J gene TRBJ1-4; 10 nucleotides match TRBD1. The length of the CDR3 is 13 residues. V trimming: 6 bases; J trimming: 10 bases; junction bases outside the gene matches: 5. Per the germline V gene, CDR1 is MNHEY and CDR2 is SVGAGI. The CDR3 here is CASSVDRGRKLFF. The CDR3 nucleotides read TGTGCCAGCAGCGTTGACAGGGGGCGAAAACTGTTTTTT.

The chain combines TRBV2 with TRBJ1-1; TRBD1 might be the D (6 bases). Trimming took off 10 bases at V and 0 bases at J, with 18 bases between the two ends. CDR3 length: 15 amino acids. Germline lookup yields CDR1 SNHLY and CDR2 FYNNEI. CDR3 protein: CATLWTANMNTEAFF. The CDR3 DNA is TGTGCCACCCTATGGACAGCCAACATGAACACTGAAGCTTTCTTT. The variable domain in full, with the rest retrieved from reference TRBV2 and TRBJ1-1, is EPEVTQTPSHQVTQMGQEVILRCVPISNHLYFYWYRQILGQKVEFLVSFYNNEISEKSEIFDDQFSVERPDGSNFTLKIRSTKLEDSAMYFCATLWTANMNTEAFFGQGTRLTVV.

A few counts support this clone. J is TRBJ1-1 and V is TRBV19; possible D gene TRBD1, 6 bases. V was clipped by 3 bases and J by 4 bases, with 12 bases between them. This CDR3 is 14 amino acids long. The V gene's germline CDR1 is LNHDA and CDR2 SQIVND (reference sequence). The CDR3 DNA follows: TGTGCCAGTAGTATCCGGGGGGCCGTCACTGAAGCTTTCTTT. Translation: CASSIRGAVTEAFF. Supplemented by reference TRBV19 and TRBJ1-1, the full variable domain reads DGGITQSPKYLFRKEGQNVTLSCEQNLNHDAMYWYRQDPGQGLRLIYYSQIVNDFQKGDIAEGYSVSREKKESFPLTVTSAQKNPTAFYLCASSIRGAVTEAFFGQGTRLTVV.